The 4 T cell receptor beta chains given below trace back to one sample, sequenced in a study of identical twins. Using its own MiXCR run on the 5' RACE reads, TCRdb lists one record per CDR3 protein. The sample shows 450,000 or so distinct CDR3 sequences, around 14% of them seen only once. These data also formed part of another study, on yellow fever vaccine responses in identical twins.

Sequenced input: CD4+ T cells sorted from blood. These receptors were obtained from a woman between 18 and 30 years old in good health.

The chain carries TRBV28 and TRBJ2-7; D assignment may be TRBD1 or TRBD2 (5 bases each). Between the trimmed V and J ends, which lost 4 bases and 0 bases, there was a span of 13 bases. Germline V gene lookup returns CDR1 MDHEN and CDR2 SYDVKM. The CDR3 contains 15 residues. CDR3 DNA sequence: TGTGCCAGCAGTTGGCAGGGTCGGGGCTCCTACGAGCAGTACTTC. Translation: CASSWQGRGSYEQYF.

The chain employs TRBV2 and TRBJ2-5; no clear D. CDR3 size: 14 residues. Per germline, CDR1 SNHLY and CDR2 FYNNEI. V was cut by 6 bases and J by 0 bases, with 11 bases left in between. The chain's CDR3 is CASRTEPYQETQYF. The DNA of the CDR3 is TGTGCCAGCAGGACTGAACCCTACCAAGAGACCCAGTACTTC.

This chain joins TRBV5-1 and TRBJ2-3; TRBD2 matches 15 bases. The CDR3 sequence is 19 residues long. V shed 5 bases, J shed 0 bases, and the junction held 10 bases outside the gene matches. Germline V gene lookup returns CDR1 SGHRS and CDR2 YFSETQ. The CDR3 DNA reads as TGCGCCAGCAGGGAGGAGGGACTAGCGGGAGGATGGAGCACAGATACGCAGTATTTT. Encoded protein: CASREEGLAGGWSTDTQYF.

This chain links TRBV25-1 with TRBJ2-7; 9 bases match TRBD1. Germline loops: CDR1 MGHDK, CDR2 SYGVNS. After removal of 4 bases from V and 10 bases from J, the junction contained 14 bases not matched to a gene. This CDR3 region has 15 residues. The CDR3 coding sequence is TGTGCCAGCAGTGGAGACAGCCGGGACAGGGTATTACAGTACTTC. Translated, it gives CASSGDSRDRVLQYF.